Listed below are T cell receptor beta chains from one sample, sequenced in a study of shared clonotypes between healthy human individuals. Assay used: immunoSEQ multiplex PCR; TCRdb lists only in-frame clones, some missing. The sample lists roughly 1,600,000 clones, 97% to 99% seen once, with roughly 0.36% in the top ten. Sample: naive CD4+ T cells sorted from blood. These receptors were taken from a man aged 25-45 years in good health. Each CDR3 is given with its conserved first and last residue. A D gene is named only where the DNA matches it firmly. Not every row has a clone size; where given, it reads once, few, many or a size class.

d_call	v_call	j_call	clone_size	cdr3_aa	cdr3_nt
TRBD2	TRBV9	TRBJ2-2	NA	CASSVRSSGRNTGELFF	TGTGCCAGCAGCGTAAGGTCCAGCGGGAGGAACACCGGGGAGCTGTTTTTT
NA	TRBV9	TRBJ2-6	NA	CASSVVGVGDTSGANVLTF	TGTGCCAGCAGCGTAGTAGGGGTAGGGGACACTTCTGGGGCCAACGTCCTGACTTTC
NA	TRBV10-2	TRBJ2-7	NA	CATRTAYEQYF	TGCGCCACCAGGACGGCGTACGAGCAGTACTTC
NA	TRBV10-3	TRBJ2-5	once	CAISSGPPETQYF	TGTGCCATCAGTTCCGGGCCACCCGAGACCCAGTACTTC
NA	TRBV7-2	TRBJ1-4	NA	CASSFWDASRGEKLFF	TGTGCCAGCAGCTTCTGGGACGCCTCCCGAGGGGAAAAACTGTTTTTT
NA	TRBV5-1	TRBJ2-2	NA	CASSLYTGELFF	TGCGCCAGCAGCTTGTACACCGGGGAGCTGTTTTTT
TRBD2	TRBV30	TRBJ2-1	NA	CAWSVLADFNEQFF	TGTGCCTGGAGTGTCCTAGCGGACTTTAATGAGCAGTTCTTC
NA	TRBV15	TRBJ2-1	NA	CATSPGSYNEQFF	TGTGCCACCAGCCCGGGCTCCTACAATGAGCAGTTCTTC
NA	TRBV28	TRBJ1-5	NA	CASSLRVGGGNQPQHF	TGTGCCAGCAGTTTAAGGGTTGGAGGGGGCAATCAGCCCCAGCATTTT
NA	TRBV5-1	TRBJ1-4	NA	CASSLRSANEKLFF	TGCGCCAGCAGCTTGAGGTCAGCTAATGAAAAACTGTTTTTT
NA	TRBV5-1	TRBJ1-1	NA	CASSLAKGVNTEAFF	TGCGCCAGCAGCTTGGCTAAGGGGGTGAACACTGAAGCTTTCTTT
TRBD1	TRBV10-3	TRBJ2-7	NA	CAISESNTYRGIEQYF	TGTGCCATCAGTGAGTCGAACACTTACAGGGGGATAGAGCAGTACTTC
TRBD1	TRBV9	TRBJ1-2	NA	CASSVAFRDRGRGGYTF	TGTGCCAGCAGCGTAGCTTTTCGGGACAGGGGGCGAGGAGGCTACACCTTC
TRBD2	TRBV15	TRBJ2-1	NA	CATSRAIGTSGVEEQFF	TGTGCCACCAGCAGAGCTATCGGGACTAGCGGCGTCGAGGAGCAGTTCTTC
TRBD1	TRBV10-3	TRBJ2-1	NA	CAIRDRGSSYNEQFF	TGTGCCATCAGGGACAGGGGGAGCTCCTACAATGAGCAGTTCTTC
TRBD1	TRBV5-1	TRBJ1-3	NA	CASSLVTGTGGNTIYF	TGCGCCAGCAGCTTGGTGACAGGGACTGGTGGAAACACCATATATTTT
NA	TRBV30	TRBJ1-5	once	CAWSVLLGPQHF	TGTGCCTGGAGTGTACTCTTGGGGCCCCAGCATTTT
NA	TRBV27	TRBJ2-2	NA	CASIQYGGPNTGELFF	TGTGCCAGCATCCAATATGGTGGCCCGAACACCGGGGAGCTGTTTTTT
TRBD1	TRBV7-7	TRBJ2-2	NA	CASSSGGTGELFF	TGTGCCAGCAGTTCAGGGGGAACCGGGGAGCTGTTTTTT
NA	TRBV7-6	TRBJ1-3	NA	CASSPTQGAGNTIYF	TGTGCCAGCAGCCCAACTCAAGGGGCAGGAAACACCATATATTTT
NA	TRBV11-2	TRBJ1-3	NA	CASSLGDKSGNTIYF	TGTGCCAGCAGCCTGGGGGACAAATCTGGAAACACCATATATTTT
TRBD1	TRBV5-1	TRBJ2-7	NA	CASATGSSYEQYF	TGCGCCAGCGCGACAGGGTCTTCCTACGAGCAGTACTTC
NA	TRBV18	TRBJ2-1	NA	CASSPMGGLYNEQFF	TGTGCCAGCTCACCGATGGGGGGGCTCTACAATGAGCAGTTCTTC
NA	TRBV10-1	TRBJ2-1	NA	CASSASDSRQFF	TGCGCCAGCAGTGCCTCAGACTCGAGGCAGTTCTTC
TRBD1	TRBV9	TRBJ1-5	NA	CASSPQGTGNQPQHF	TGTGCCAGCAGCCCTCAAGGGACAGGGAATCAGCCCCAGCATTTT
NA	TRBV29-1	TRBJ2-7	NA	CSVGGFSYEQYF	TGCAGCGTTGGAGGATTCTCCTACGAGCAGTACTTC
NA	TRBV5-6	TRBJ1-1	NA	CASSLSLAFF	TGTGCCAGCAGCTTATCCCTAGCTTTCTTT
TRBD2	TRBV7-3	TRBJ2-3	NA	CASSLTSGTDTQYF	TGTGCCAGCAGCCTCACTAGCGGCACAGATACGCAGTATTTT
NA	TRBV2	TRBJ2-3	once	CASTRDAYPRHTQYF	TGTGCCAGCACAAGGGACGCCTACCCTCGGCATACGCAGTATTTT
NA	TRBV6-5	TRBJ2-3	NA	CASRAEGITDTQYF	TGTGCCAGCAGAGCGGAAGGAATCACAGATACGCAGTATTTT
TRBD2	TRBV5-4	TRBJ2-4	NA	CASSLDGGRAKNIQYF	TGTGCCAGCAGCTTGGATGGCGGGAGGGCCAAAAACATTCAGTACTTC
TRBD1	TRBV28	TRBJ1-2	NA	CASSSPGGFIYGYTF	TGTGCCAGCAGTTCTCCAGGGGGCTTTATTTATGGCTACACCTTC
TRBD2	TRBV4-1	TRBJ2-5	once	CASSQDLGTSRVETQYF	TGCGCCAGCAGCCAAGATCTTGGGACTAGCCGGGTAGAGACCCAGTACTTC
NA	TRBV20-1	TRBJ1-4	NA	CSARAYEKLFF	TGCAGTGCTAGAGCCTATGAAAAACTGTTTTTT
NA	TRBV5-1	TRBJ2-1	NA	CASSQTYNEQFF	TGCGCCAGCAGCCAAACCTACAATGAGCAGTTCTTC
TRBD2	TRBV28	TRBJ2-3	NA	CASSLPGTKPDTQYF	TGTGCCAGCAGTTTACCCGGGACTAAGCCAGATACGCAGTATTTT
TRBD1	TRBV10-3	TRBJ1-1	NA	CAIRGDRGLVTEAFF	TGTGCCATCAGGGGGGACAGGGGATTAGTTACTGAAGCTTTCTTT
NA	TRBV28	TRBJ1-5	NA	CASSLSRQRRPQHF	TGTGCCAGCAGTTTATCCCGCCAACGGAGGCCCCAGCATTTT
TRBD1	TRBV5-1	TRBJ2-7	NA	CASSLDRASYEQYF	TGCGCCAGCAGCCTTGACAGGGCATCCTACGAGCAGTACTTC
TRBD2	TRBV7-2	TRBJ2-7	NA	CASSSGTSGFSVVYEQYF	TGTGCCAGCAGCTCCGGGACTAGCGGGTTCAGTGTAGTTTACGAGCAGTACTTC
TRBD2	TRBV28	TRBJ2-2	NA	CASSPPGLGNTGELFF	TGTGCCAGCAGTCCCCCGGGACTAGGGAACACCGGGGAGCTGTTTTTT
NA	TRBV9	TRBJ2-1	NA	CASSATGILYNEQFF	TGTGCCAGCAGCGCGACAGGTATTCTCTACAATGAGCAGTTCTTC
NA	TRBV13	TRBJ1-1	NA	CASSPGAPKAFF	TGTGCCAGCAGCCCAGGGGCCCCAAAAGCTTTCTTT
NA	TRBV2	TRBJ1-1	NA	CASSVARGTEAFF	TGTGCCAGCAGCGTGGCGAGGGGAACTGAAGCTTTCTTT
NA	TRBV27	TRBJ2-1	NA	CASSPEGSPHNEQFF	TGTGCCAGCAGTCCCGAAGGCAGTCCCCACAATGAGCAGTTCTTC
NA	TRBV15	TRBJ1-2	NA	CATSRDPGRVLDGYTF	TGTGCCACCAGCAGAGATCCCGGCAGGGTGCTGGACGGCTACACCTTC
NA	TRBV7-2	TRBJ2-1	NA	CASSSDSGSYNEQFF	TGTGCCAGCAGCTCCGATAGCGGCTCCTACAATGAGCAGTTCTTC
TRBD2	TRBV7-6	TRBJ2-1	NA	CASSRRAPGTSGRDEQFF	TGTGCCAGCAGTCGGAGGGCCCCAGGGACTAGCGGGAGGGATGAGCAGTTCTTC
NA	TRBV5-1	TRBJ1-1	NA	CASSLVTATNTEAFF	TGCGCCAGCAGCTTGGTGACAGCTACTAACACTGAAGCTTTCTTT
TRBD2	TRBV9	TRBJ2-3	NA	CASSVDLSGGSLDTQYF	TGTGCCAGCAGCGTAGATTTGAGCGGGGGTTCGTTGGATACGCAGTATTTT
NA	TRBV6-1	TRBJ2-6	NA	CASSVMGLSISGANVLTF	TGTGCCAGCAGTGTAATGGGACTGAGCATCTCTGGGGCCAACGTCCTGACTTTC
NA	TRBV9	TRBJ1-2	NA	CASSSRPGLYGYTF	TGTGCCAGCAGCTCAAGGCCAGGGCTGTATGGCTACACCTTC
NA	TRBV19	TRBJ2-7	NA	CASSIGGDEQYF	TGTGCCAGTAGTATCGGAGGGGACGAGCAGTACTTC
TRBD2	TRBV5-8	TRBJ2-1	NA	CASSLGSSGSYNEQFF	TGTGCCAGCAGCTTGGGCTCTAGCGGCTCCTACAATGAGCAGTTCTTC
NA	TRBV7-9	TRBJ1-3	NA	CASSLEGDSGNTIYF	TGTGCCAGCAGCTTAGAAGGGGACTCTGGAAACACCATATATTTT